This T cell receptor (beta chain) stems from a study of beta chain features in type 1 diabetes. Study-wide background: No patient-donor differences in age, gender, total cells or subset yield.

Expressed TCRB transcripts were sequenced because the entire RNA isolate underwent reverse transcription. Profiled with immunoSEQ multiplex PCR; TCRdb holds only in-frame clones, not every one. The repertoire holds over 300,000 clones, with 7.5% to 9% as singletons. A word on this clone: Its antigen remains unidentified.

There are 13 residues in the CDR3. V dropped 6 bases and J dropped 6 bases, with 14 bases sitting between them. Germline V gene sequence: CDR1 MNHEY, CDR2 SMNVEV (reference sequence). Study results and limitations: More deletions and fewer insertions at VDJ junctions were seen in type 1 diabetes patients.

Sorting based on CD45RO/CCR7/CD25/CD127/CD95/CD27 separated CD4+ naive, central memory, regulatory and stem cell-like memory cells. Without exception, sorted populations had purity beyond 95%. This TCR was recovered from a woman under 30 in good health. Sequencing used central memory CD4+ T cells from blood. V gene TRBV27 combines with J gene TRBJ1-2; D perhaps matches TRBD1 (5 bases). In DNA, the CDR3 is TGTGCCAGCAGCTACTCAAGACAGAATGGCTACACCTTC. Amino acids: CASSYSRQNGYTF.